Below are 15 T cell receptor beta chains sequenced from a single sample in a study of OX40 agonist ivuxolimab in advanced cancers. The repertoire was sequenced with immunoSEQ multiplex PCR; TCRdb's copy has only in-frame clones and lacks some. The sample has 60,000 to 70,000 clones; over 70% are singletons. The sequencing here drew on CD4+ or CD8+ T cells sorted from blood, taken in a trial of the OX40 agonist ivuxolimab. The receptors stem from an adult with an advanced solid tumor such as melanoma, head and neck, liver or kidney cancer.

This chain uses TRBV29-1 with TRBJ1-4; 7 positions match TRBD1. J lost 0 bases, V lost 6 bases, and 7 bases had no gene match. CDR1 and CDR2 from the germline V gene are SQVTM and ANQGSEA. CDR3 size: 15 residues. The CDR3 loop is CSVRDSLATNEKLFF. The CDR3 nucleotides are TGCAGCGTCCGGGACAGCCTTGCAACTAATGAAAAACTGTTTTTT. The entire variable domain, with the rest obtained from reference TRBV29-1 and TRBJ1-4, is as follows: SAVISQKPSRDICQRGTSLTIQCQVDSQVTMMFWYRQQPGQSLTLIATANQGSEATYESGFVIDKFPISRPNLTFSTLTVSNMSPEDSSIYLCSVRDSLATNEKLFFGSGTQLSVL.

The chain has TRBV6-1 and TRBJ2-7, with 8 nucleotides matching TRBD2. Trimming cost V 7 bases and J 2 bases; bases outside gene matches: 10. Germline assignment: CDR1 MNHNS and CDR2 SASEGT. This CDR3 has 15 residues. This CDR3 is CASTRASGRTYEQYF. As DNA, the CDR3 is TGTGCCAGCACTCGCGCTAGCGGGCGCACCTACGAGCAGTACTTC.

On this clone itself: At one boundary the junction diverges from the germline segment, which might be a read error. The chain recombines TRBV10-3 with TRBJ1-2; D is ambiguous. This CDR3 is 11 amino acids long. Germline V gives CDR1 ENHRY, CDR2 SYGVKD. The CDR3 loop is CASSQGPWTTF. The CDR3, as DNA: TGTGCCAGCAGTCAAGGGCCATGGACCACCTTC.

The V and J genes are TRBV10-3 and TRBJ1-5; TRBD1 matches at 8 bases. The germline gives CDR1 ENHRY, CDR2 SYGVKD. The CDR3 contains 14 residues. V shed 7 bases and J 2 bases; nucleotides not matched to a gene: 4. The CDR3 here is CAIKEDRGNQPQHF. The CDR3 region has the DNA TGTGCCATCAAAGAGGACAGGGGCAATCAGCCCCAGCATTTT.

The rearrangement links TRBV11-2 to TRBJ2-3; TRBD1 aligns across 12 bases. CDR3 size: 17 residues. CDR1 is SGHAT and CDR2 is FQNNGV in the germline V gene. V trimming: 5 bases; J trimming: 1 base; junction bases outside the gene matches: 7. In DNA form, the CDR3 reads TGTGCCAGCAGCCACCGGGACAGGGGGCCGGGCACAGATACGCAGTATTTT. Translating gives CASSHRDRGPGTDTQYF.

The chain combines TRBV6-1 with TRBJ2-3; the match to TRBD2 covers 14 bases. Germline lookup yields CDR1 MNHNS and CDR2 SASEGT. CDR3 length equals 16 residues. Trimming cost V 3 bases and J 3 bases; bases outside gene matches: 2. This CDR3 is CASSETSGRVTDTQYF. As DNA, the CDR3 is TGTGCCAGCAGTGAGACTAGCGGGAGGGTAACAGATACGCAGTATTTT.

The V call is TRBV9, the J call TRBJ2-3; TRBD2 agrees at 9 bases. The CDR3 runs to 16 residues. The V gene's germline CDR1 is SGDLS and CDR2 YYNGEE. The junction had 13 bases not matched to a gene; V was cut back by 6 bases and J by 5 bases. CDR3: CASNLDGAGGGDTQYF. DNA for the CDR3: TGTGCCAGCAACCTAGACGGAGCGGGGGGCGGAGATACGCAGTATTTT.

This clone was seen just once. In DNA form, the CDR3 reads TGTGCTAGTGGTACCGGGACTAGCGGCACCGGGGAGCTGTTTTTT. This encodes CASGTGTSGTGELFF. This rearrangement joins TRBV12-5 to TRBJ2-2; 11 bases map to TRBD2. The CDR3 has 15 residues. Germline V gene lookup returns CDR1 LGHNT and CDR2 FRNRAP. Trimming took 5 bases from V and 4 from J; bases not matched to a gene: 3. Variable domain in full (rest from reference TRBV12-5 and TRBJ2-2): DARVTQTPRHKVTEMGQEVTMRCQPILGHNTVFWYRQTMMQGLELLAYFRNRAPLDDSGMPKDRFSAEMPDATLATLKIQPSEPRDSAVYFCASGTGTSGTGELFFGEGSRLTVL.

This chain connects TRBV19 to TRBJ2-1; 15 bases match TRBD2. The V gene's germline CDR1 is LNHDA and CDR2 SQIVND (reference sequence). The CDR3 has 20 residues. Trimming cost V 5 bases and J 7 bases; bases outside gene matches: 18. CDR3 sequence: CASSPPARTSGRVFRNEQFF. CDR3 sequence (DNA): TGTGCCAGTAGTCCCCCGGCCCGGACTAGCGGGAGGGTCTTTCGTAATGAGCAGTTCTTC.

The CDR3 sequence: CASSEKGTSGRNDEQYF. The CDR3 DNA reads as TGTGCCAGCAGCGAGAAAGGGACTAGCGGGAGGAACGACGAGCAGTACTTC. The V gene is TRBV9, the J gene TRBJ2-7; 15 bases are a match to TRBD2. Trimming cost V 3 bases and J 5 bases; bases outside gene matches: 9. The germline V gene encodes CDR1 SGDLS and CDR2 YYNGEE. The CDR3 covers 17 residues.

The chain is built from TRBV9 and TRBJ2-5, with D unclear. V lost 3 bases and J lost 2, with 17 bases in between. The CDR3 loop spans 16 amino acids. The V gene's germline CDR1 is SGDLS and CDR2 YYNGEE. The CDR3 reads CASSALPHSGQETQYF. The DNA for the CDR3 is TGTGCCAGCAGCGCCTTGCCTCATTCAGGACAAGAGACCCAGTACTTC.

V gene TRBV5-6 combines with J gene TRBJ1-2; 7 nucleotides align to TRBD1. The CDR3 consists of 15 residues. V dropped 1 base and J dropped 4; count of bases not matched to a gene: 7. Germline V lookup: CDR1 SGHDT, CDR2 YYEEEE. As DNA, the CDR3 is TGTGCCAGCAGCTTGTCTGACAGGGATAGCTATGGCTACACCTTC. This sequence encodes CASSLSDRDSYGYTF. The full variable domain, rest sourced from reference TRBV5-6 and TRBJ1-2, is DAGVTQSPTHLIKTRGQQVTLRCSPKSGHDTVSWYQQALGQGPQFIFQYYEEEERQRGNFPDRFSGHQFPNYSSELNVNALLLGDSALYLCASSLSDRDSYGYTFGSGTRLTVV.

The J gene is TRBJ2-2, the V gene TRBV7-6; TRBD2 matches at 8 bases. The CDR3 loop spans 16 amino acids. Germline-derived CDR1 and CDR2 are SGHVS and FNYEAQ. Germline trimming cut 4 bases from V and 8 bases from J; bases unmatched to any gene: 12. The DNA for the CDR3 is TGTGCCAGCAGCTCGCTGCCACCGACTAGCGCTGGGGAGCTGTTTTTT. It yields the protein CASSSLPPTSAGELFF.

The chain links TRBV6-1 to TRBJ2-3, with unresolved D. V was clipped by 7 bases and J by 2 bases, with 10 bases between them. CDR1 and CDR2 (germline): MNHNS, SASEGT. The CDR3 length is 13 residues. DNA of the CDR3: TGTGCCAGCACCTGGCAGGCCACAGATACGCAGTATTTT. It is translated as CASTWQATDTQYF.

J is TRBJ1-5 and V is TRBV28; the match to TRBD1 covers 8 bases. Germline V gene data show CDR1 as MDHEN and CDR2 as SYDVKM. After removal of 6 bases from V and 0 bases from J, the junction contained 13 bases not matched to a gene. This CDR3 region has 18 residues. CDR3 region: CASSRDRGRDISNQPQHF. CDR3 bases: TGTGCCAGCAGCAGAGACAGGGGTAGGGATATTAGCAATCAGCCCCAGCATTTT.